The 24 T cell receptor beta chains below were found in one sample sequenced in a study of graft-versus-host responses after intestinal transplantation. Which antigens these TCRs recognize remains unknown. The repertoire was sequenced with immunoSEQ multiplex PCR; TCRdb's copy has only in-frame clones and lacks some. This sample has 85,000 to 95,000 clones, with under 95% found just once. Specimen: unstimulated CD8+ T cells sorted from spleen or lymph node cells, collected before intestinal transplant. Receptor source: a human donor who received an intestinal transplant.

The chain joins TRBV19 to TRBJ1-1; D might be TRBD1 (5 bases). V was shortened by 3 bases and J by 6 bases, with 11 bases between the two germline ends. Germline lookup yields CDR1 LNHDA and CDR2 SQIVND (reference sequence). This CDR3 comprises 13 residues. CDR3 sequence reads: CASSMGGLAEAFF. The CDR3 DNA follows: TGTGCCAGTAGTATGGGGGGTCTGGCTGAAGCTTTCTTT.

V gene TRBV4-3 combines with J gene TRBJ1-2; 7 bases agree with TRBD1. The CDR3 sequence is 14 residues long. Germline values: CDR1 LGHNA, CDR2 YSLEER. The ends lost 4 bases at V and 6 bases at J; junction bases unmatched: 8. For the CDR3, the DNA is TGCGCCAGCAGCCGCCTAGGGGGCTCTGATGGCTACACCTTC. This sequence encodes CASSRLGGSDGYTF.

V gene TRBV15 combines with J gene TRBJ2-3, with 8 positions matching TRBD1. In germline, CDR1 is LNHNV, CDR2 YYDKDF (reference sequence). J was trimmed by 4 bases and V by 5 bases; bases with no gene match: 23. The CDR3 runs 20 residues. The CDR3 is CATSGIAADRETGGPDTQYF. The CDR3 DNA reads TGTGCCACCAGCGGGATAGCCGCGGACAGGGAAACCGGCGGGCCAGATACGCAGTATTTT. The full variable domain, in which reference TRBV15 and TRBJ2-3 provide the parts outside the CDR3, is DAMVIQNPRYQVTQFGKPVTLSCSQTLNHNVMYWYQQKSSQAPKLLFHYYDKDFNNEADTPDNFQSRRPNTSFCFLDIRSPGLGDTAMYLCATSGIAADRETGGPDTQYFGPGTRLTVL.

This chain uses TRBV7-9 with TRBJ2-1; D perhaps matches TRBD2 (7 bases). The germline CDR1 and CDR2 sequences are SEHNR and FQNEAQ (reference sequence). This CDR3 is built from 17 residues. The ends were cut back, 5 bases at V and 5 bases at J, with 22 bases in the middle. CDR3 nucleotides: TGTGCCAGCAGCGCCCCCGCCGCGGGGGCCGGCGACAATGAGCAGTTCTTC. This codes for CASSAPAAGAGDNEQFF.

This rearrangement joins TRBV4-3 to TRBJ1-3; D not certain. The CDR3 totals 13 residues. Germline CDR1 and CDR2: LGHNA and YSLEER. Trimming left V 5 bases short and J 0 bases short, with 5 bases between. In DNA form, the CDR3 reads TGCGCCAGCAGCGCAGTCTCTGGAAACACCATATATTTT. It yields the protein CASSAVSGNTIYF.

The rearrangement links TRBV27 to TRBJ2-1; D is possibly TRBD2 (7 bases). The length of the CDR3 is 14 residues. Germline V gives CDR1 MNHEY, CDR2 SMNVEV (reference sequence). Trimming took 3 bases from V and 5 from J, leaving 11 bases between them. The CDR3 sequence is CASSFGGADNEQFF. The CDR3, as DNA: TGTGCCAGCAGTTTTGGGGGGGCCGACAATGAGCAGTTCTTC.

J is TRBJ1-2 and V is TRBV5-6, with 9 nucleotides matching TRBD1. Per germline, CDR1 SGHDT and CDR2 YYEEEE. The CDR3 totals 16 residues. V lost 2 bases and J lost 4; bases outside the gene matches: 9. CDR3 in DNA: TGTGCCAGCAGCTTACCGCTTGAGACAGGGGGCTATGGCTACACCTTC. Translation: CASSLPLETGGYGYTF.

The V and J genes are TRBV21-1 and TRBJ2-3; the table's D call, TRBD1, has no DNA check behind it. TRBV21-1 represents a pseudogene. CDR3 length equals 18 residues. CDR3 amino acids: CASSKAEGVGHNTDTQYF. In DNA, the CDR3 is TGTGCCAGCAGCAAAGCGGAAGGAGTGGGACACAACACAGATACGCAGTATTTT.

The rearrangement joins TRBV27 to TRBJ2-3; D is unresolved. Trimming left V 7 bases short and J 6 bases short, with 14 bases between. This CDR3 is 13 amino acids long. The germline V gene encodes CDR1 MNHEY and CDR2 SMNVEV (reference sequence). The CDR3: CASTHRYSDTQYF. The CDR3 DNA is TGTGCCAGCACCCACAGATACTCGGATACGCAGTATTTT.

The chain couples TRBV5-6 to TRBJ2-7; D is ambiguous. From germline, CDR1 is SGHDT and CDR2 YYEEEE. The CDR3 consists of 14 residues. With 1 base removed from V and 1 base from J, the gap between germline ends came to 9 bases. In DNA, the CDR3 is TGTGCCAGCAGCTTGATATCCTCGTCCTACGAGCAGTACTTC. Translating gives CASSLISSSYEQYF.

The CDR3: CASSPDRGITEAFF. DNA of the CDR3: TGCGCCAGCAGCCCCGACAGGGGGATAACTGAAGCTTTCTTT. The chain is built from TRBV4-3 and TRBJ1-1; 9 bases agree with TRBD1. CDR1 and CDR2 (germline): LGHNA, YSLEER. J was trimmed by 5 bases and V by 4 bases; bases with no gene match: 5. This CDR3 contains 14 residues.

This clone was seen only once. V usage is TRBV27 and J usage is TRBJ2-3; 7 bases align to TRBD2. This CDR3 region has 14 residues. After removal of 5 bases from V and 3 bases from J, the junction contained 5 bases not matched to a gene. The germline gives CDR1 MNHEY, CDR2 SMNVEV (reference sequence). CDR3 residues: CASSRPGGTDTQYF. DNA for the CDR3: TGTGCCAGCAGTCGGCCGGGGGGAACAGATACGCAGTATTTT.

The CDR3 DNA is TGCAGCGTTGTTTCGGCAGGGTTATCATACGAGCAGTACTTC. Its translation: CSVVSAGLSYEQYF. The V gene is TRBV29-1, the J gene TRBJ2-7; tentatively, D is TRBD1 (5 bases). Trimming shortened V by 4 bases and J by 4 bases, and 17 bases separated the two germline ends. This CDR3 has 14 amino acids. The germline CDR1 and CDR2 sequences are SQVTM and ANQGSEA.

This clone occurred once. This rearrangement joins TRBV7-2 to TRBJ2-7; possible D gene TRBD2, 5 bases. V was pared by 3 bases and J by 3 bases, with 9 bases between. This CDR3 has 13 amino acids. Germline-derived CDR1 and CDR2 are SGHTA and FQGNSA. The CDR3 bases are TGTGCCAGCAGCTTTAGCGTTCACTACGAGCAGTACTTC. Protein: CASSFSVHYEQYF.

V usage is TRBV7-9 and J usage is TRBJ2-1; tentative D call: TRBD2 (5 bases). CDR1 and CDR2 from the germline V gene are SEHNR and FQNEAQ (reference sequence). The CDR3 consists of 17 residues. Trimming left V 4 bases short and J 2 bases short, with 18 bases between. CDR3 amino acids: CASSSDGLPSAYNEQFF. The DNA for the CDR3 is TGTGCCAGCAGCTCTGACGGACTGCCCAGCGCCTACAATGAGCAGTTCTTC.

The rearrangement uses TRBV28 and TRBJ2-1; 7 bases line up with TRBD2. The CDR3 runs 15 residues. Germline CDR1 reads MDHEN; CDR2 reads SYDVKM. The ends lost 6 bases at V and 6 bases at J; junction bases unmatched: 11. The CDR3 region is CASSLLGGNGNEQFF. DNA for the CDR3: TGTGCCAGCAGCCTATTGGGGGGGAACGGCAATGAGCAGTTCTTC.

The chain combines TRBV13 with TRBJ2-7; 11 bases line up with TRBD2. The germline V gene has CDR1 PRHDT and CDR2 FYEKMQ (reference sequence). The V segment lost 5 bases and the J segment 2 bases; nucleotides outside the gene matches: 5. The length of the CDR3 is 15 residues. This CDR3 reads CASSLTSGGPYEQYF. The CDR3 nucleotides are TGTGCCAGCAGCCTAACTAGCGGGGGCCCCTACGAGCAGTACTTC.

The chain carries TRBV4-3 and TRBJ2-2; 8 bases are shared with TRBD1. The ends lost 3 bases at V and 5 bases at J; junction bases unmatched: 5. Germline V gives CDR1 LGHNA, CDR2 YSLEER. The CDR3 consists of 15 residues. Written as DNA, the CDR3 is TGCGCCAGCAGCCACGGACAGGGAGGTACCGGGGAGCTGTTTTTT. It codes for CASSHGQGGTGELFF.

V is TRBV6-5 and J is TRBJ2-1; D not resolved. The CDR3 covers 13 residues. Germline V gives CDR1 MNHEY, CDR2 SVGAGI. Trimming took off 2 bases at V and 7 bases at J, with 9 bases between the two ends. CDR3 coding DNA: TGTGCCAGCAGTTACACCCCCCAGAATGAGCAGTTCTTC. Translating gives CASSYTPQNEQFF.

The gene calls are TRBV19 and TRBJ2-3; D perhaps matches TRBD1 (6 bases). The V end was cut by 6 bases, the J end by 6 bases, with 19 bases between. Germline V gene lookup returns CDR1 LNHDA and CDR2 SQIVND (reference sequence). The CDR3 length is 15 residues. CDR3 nucleotides: TGTGCCAGTAGCCATCAGACAGGCTCCTCGGATACGCAGTATTTT. It translates to CASSHQTGSSDTQYF.

The rearrangement uses TRBV14 and TRBJ1-1, with D tentatively TRBD1 (6 bases). V shed 4 bases and J shed 3 bases, with 12 bases lying between them. Germline loops: CDR1 SGHDN, CDR2 FVKESK. CDR3 length: 14 residues. The CDR3 DNA reads TGTGCCAGCAGCCGGGGGGGCCTGGACACTGAAGCTTTCTTT. Its translation: CASSRGGLDTEAFF.

V and J are TRBV5-6 and TRBJ2-2, with 9 nucleotides matching TRBD2. After removal of 1 base from V and 0 bases from J, the junction contained 10 bases not matched to a gene. CDR3 size: 19 residues. Germline lookup yields CDR1 SGHDT and CDR2 YYEEEE. CDR3 region: CASSLIVASGDTNTGELFF. The CDR3 DNA sequence: TGTGCCAGCAGCTTGATAGTTGCTAGCGGGGATACGAACACCGGGGAGCTGTTTTTT.

The V and J genes are TRBV9 and TRBJ1-1; tentatively, D is TRBD1 (6 bases). CDR3 length equals 14 residues. Germline CDR1 and CDR2: SGDLS and YYNGEE. Trimming pared 3 bases from V and 0 bases from J, leaving 9 bases between. CDR3 in amino acids: CASSDGDMNTEAFF. For the CDR3, the DNA is TGTGCCAGCAGCGACGGGGACATGAACACTGAAGCTTTCTTT.

V gene TRBV7-9 combines with J gene TRBJ2-3, with TRBD2 matching over 11 bases. After removal of 4 bases from V and 3 bases from J, the junction contained 12 bases not matched to a gene. This CDR3 is 18 amino acids long. Germline assignment: CDR1 SEHNR and CDR2 FQNEAQ (reference sequence). DNA of the CDR3: TGTGCCAGCAGCTCGTTAGCGGGGGGGAAATTGGATACAGATACGCAGTATTTT. The encoded protein is CASSSLAGGKLDTDTQYF.